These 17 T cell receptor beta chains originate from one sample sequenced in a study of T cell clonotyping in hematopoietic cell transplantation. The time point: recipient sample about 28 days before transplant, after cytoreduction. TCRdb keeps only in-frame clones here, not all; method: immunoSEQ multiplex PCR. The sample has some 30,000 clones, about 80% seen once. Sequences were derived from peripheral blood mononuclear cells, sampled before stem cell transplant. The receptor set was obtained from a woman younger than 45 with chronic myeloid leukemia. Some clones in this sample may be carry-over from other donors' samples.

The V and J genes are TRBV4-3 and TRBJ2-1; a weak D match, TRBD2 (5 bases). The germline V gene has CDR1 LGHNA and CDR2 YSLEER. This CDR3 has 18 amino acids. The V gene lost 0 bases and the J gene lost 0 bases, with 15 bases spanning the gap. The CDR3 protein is CASSQEWPSSRSYNEQFF. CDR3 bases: TGCGCCAGCAGCCAAGAATGGCCTAGCAGCCGCTCCTACAATGAGCAGTTCTTC.

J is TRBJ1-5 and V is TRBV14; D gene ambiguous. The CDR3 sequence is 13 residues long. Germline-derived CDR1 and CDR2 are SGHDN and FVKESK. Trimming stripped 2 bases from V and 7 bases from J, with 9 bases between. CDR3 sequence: CASSQSPEQPQHF. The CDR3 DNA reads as TGTGCCAGCAGCCAAAGCCCAGAGCAGCCCCAGCATTTT.

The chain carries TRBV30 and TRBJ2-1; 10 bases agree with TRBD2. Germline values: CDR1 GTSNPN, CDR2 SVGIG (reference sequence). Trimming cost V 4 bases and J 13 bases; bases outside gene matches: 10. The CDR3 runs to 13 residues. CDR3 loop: CAWTRERGGLQFF. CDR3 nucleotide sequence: TGTGCCTGGACTAGGGAGCGGGGGGGGTTACAGTTCTTC. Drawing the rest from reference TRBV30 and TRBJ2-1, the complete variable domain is SQTIHQWPATLVQPVGSPLSLECTVEGTSNPNLYWYRQAAGRGLQLLFYSVGIGQISSEVPQNLSASRPQDRQFILSSKKLLLSDSGFYLCAWTRERGGLQFFGPGTRLTVL.

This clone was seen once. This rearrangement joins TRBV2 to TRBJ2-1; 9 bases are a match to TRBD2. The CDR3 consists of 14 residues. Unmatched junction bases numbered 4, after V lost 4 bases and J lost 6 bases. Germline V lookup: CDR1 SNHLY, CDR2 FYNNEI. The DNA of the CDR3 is TGTGCCAGCAGTGGGCGCGGGGGGGCCAATGAGCAGTTCTTC. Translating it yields CASSGRGGANEQFF.

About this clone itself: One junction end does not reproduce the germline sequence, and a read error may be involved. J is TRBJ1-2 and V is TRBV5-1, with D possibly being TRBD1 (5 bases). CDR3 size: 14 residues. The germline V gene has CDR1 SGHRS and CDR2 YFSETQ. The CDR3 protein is CASSLVLGDYGYIF. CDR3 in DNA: TGCGCCAGCAGCTTGGTTCTAGGGGACTATGGCTACATCTTC. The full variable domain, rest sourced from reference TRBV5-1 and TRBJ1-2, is KAGVTQTPRYLIKTRGQQVTLSCSPISGHRSVSWYQQTPGQGLQFLFEYFSETQRNKGNFPGRFSGRQFSNSRSEMNVSTLELGDSALYLCASSLVLGDYGYIFGSGTRLTVV.

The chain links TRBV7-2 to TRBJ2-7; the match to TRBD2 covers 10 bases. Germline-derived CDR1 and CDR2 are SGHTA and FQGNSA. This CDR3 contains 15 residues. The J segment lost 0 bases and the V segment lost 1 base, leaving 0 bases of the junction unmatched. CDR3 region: CASSLGLAGSYEQYF. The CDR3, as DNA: TGTGCCAGCAGCTTAGGACTAGCGGGCTCCTACGAGCAGTACTTC. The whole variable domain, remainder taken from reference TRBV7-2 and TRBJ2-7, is GAGVSQSPSNKVTEKGKDVELRCDPISGHTALYWYRQSLGQGLEFLIYFQGNSAPDKSGLPSDRFSAERTGGSVSTLTIQRTQQEDSAVYLCASSLGLAGSYEQYFGPGTRLTVT.

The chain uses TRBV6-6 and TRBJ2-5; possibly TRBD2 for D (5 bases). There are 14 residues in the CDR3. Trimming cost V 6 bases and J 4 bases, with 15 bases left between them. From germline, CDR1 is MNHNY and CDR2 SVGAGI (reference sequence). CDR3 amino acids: CASRLSGKTETQYF. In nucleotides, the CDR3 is TGTGCCAGCAGGTTATCGGGGAAAACAGAGACCCAGTACTTC.

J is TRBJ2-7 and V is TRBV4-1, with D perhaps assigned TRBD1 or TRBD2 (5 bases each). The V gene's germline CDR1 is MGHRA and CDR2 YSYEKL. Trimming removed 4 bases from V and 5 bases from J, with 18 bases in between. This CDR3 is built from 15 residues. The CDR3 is CASSRQSGTDDEQYF. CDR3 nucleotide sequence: TGCGCCAGCAGCCGCCAATCCGGGACCGACGACGAGCAGTACTTC.

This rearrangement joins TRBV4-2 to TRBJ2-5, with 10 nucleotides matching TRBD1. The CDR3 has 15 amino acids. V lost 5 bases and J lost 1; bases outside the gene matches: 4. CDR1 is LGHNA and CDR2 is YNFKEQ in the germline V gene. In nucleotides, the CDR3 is TGTGCCAGCAGCGCTGACAGGGGGCCCCAAGAGACCCAGTACTTC. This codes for CASSADRGPQETQYF.

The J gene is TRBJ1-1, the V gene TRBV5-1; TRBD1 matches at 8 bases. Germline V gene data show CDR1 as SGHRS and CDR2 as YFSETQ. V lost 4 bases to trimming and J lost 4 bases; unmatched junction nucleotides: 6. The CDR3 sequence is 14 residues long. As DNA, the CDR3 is TGCGCCAGCAGCATAAGACAGGGGCCCACTGAAGCTTTCTTT. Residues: CASSIRQGPTEAFF.

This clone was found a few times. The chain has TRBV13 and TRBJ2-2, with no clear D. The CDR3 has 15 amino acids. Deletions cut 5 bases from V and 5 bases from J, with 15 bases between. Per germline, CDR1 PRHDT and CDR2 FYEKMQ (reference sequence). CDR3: CASSNYPGLTGELFF. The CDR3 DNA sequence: TGTGCCAGCAGCAATTATCCCGGATTAACCGGGGAGCTGTTTTTT.

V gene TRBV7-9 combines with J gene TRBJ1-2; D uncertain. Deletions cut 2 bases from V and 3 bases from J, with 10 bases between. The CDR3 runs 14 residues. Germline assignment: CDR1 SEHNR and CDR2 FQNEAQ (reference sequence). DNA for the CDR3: TGTGCCAGCAGCTTAATCGCAGGTGACTATGGCTACACCTTC. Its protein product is CASSLIAGDYGYTF.

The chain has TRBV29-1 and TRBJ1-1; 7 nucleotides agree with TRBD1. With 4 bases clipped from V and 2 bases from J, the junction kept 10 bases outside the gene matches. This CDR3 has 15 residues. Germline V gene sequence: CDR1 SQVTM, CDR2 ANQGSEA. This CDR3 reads CSVGYWAGGNTEAFF. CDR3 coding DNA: TGCAGCGTTGGTTATTGGGCAGGGGGAAACACTGAAGCTTTCTTT.

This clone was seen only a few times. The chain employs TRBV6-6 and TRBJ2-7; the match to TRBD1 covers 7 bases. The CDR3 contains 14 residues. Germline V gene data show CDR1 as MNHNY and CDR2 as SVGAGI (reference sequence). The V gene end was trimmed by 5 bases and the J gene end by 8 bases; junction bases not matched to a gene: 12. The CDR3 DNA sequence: TGTGCCAGCAGTCCCCCGGGACAGTCCTTCAAGCAGTACTTC. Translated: CASSPPGQSFKQYF.

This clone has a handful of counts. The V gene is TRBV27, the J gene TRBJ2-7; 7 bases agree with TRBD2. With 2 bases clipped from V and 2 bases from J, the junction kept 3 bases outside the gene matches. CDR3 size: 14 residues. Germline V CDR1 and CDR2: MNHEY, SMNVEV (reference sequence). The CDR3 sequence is CASSLVGGAYEQYF. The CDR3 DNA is TGTGCCAGCAGTTTAGTGGGGGGGGCCTACGAGCAGTACTTC.

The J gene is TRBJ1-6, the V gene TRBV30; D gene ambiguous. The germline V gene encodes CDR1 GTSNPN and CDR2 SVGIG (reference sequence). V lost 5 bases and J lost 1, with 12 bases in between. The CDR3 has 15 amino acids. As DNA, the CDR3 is TGTGCCTGGGCCACAAGGGAATCCTATAATTCACCCCTCCACTTT. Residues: CAWATRESYNSPLHF.

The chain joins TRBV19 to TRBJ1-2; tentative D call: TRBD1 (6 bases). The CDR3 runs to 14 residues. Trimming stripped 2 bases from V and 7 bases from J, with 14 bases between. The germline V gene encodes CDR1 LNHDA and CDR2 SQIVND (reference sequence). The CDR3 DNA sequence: TGTGCCAGTAGTATACGGGGGGCCGATTTTGGCTACACCTTC. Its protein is CASSIRGADFGYTF.